Listed below are T cell receptor beta chains from one sample, sequenced in a study of blood T cell repertoires in COVID-19. Some clones are missing from TCRdb's copy, which holds only in-frame ones; the method was immunoSEQ multiplex PCR. The table includes a few hundred thousand clones, about 84% detected once. Sequenced material: PBMCs or T cells enriched from blood (not recorded which). The receptors come from a woman in her thirties or forties with acute COVID-19. CDR3s include the opening cysteine and the closing phenylalanine or tryptophan. Fields, in order: V gene, clone size, J gene, D gene, CDR3 DNA, CDR3 protein. The D gene is left open where the match is weak. Only part of the rows carry a size: once, few, many, or a class if the clone is expanded.

v_gene: TRBV5-8; abundance: few; j_gene: TRBJ2-7; d_gene: .; CDR3nt: TGTGCCAGCAGCTTCGGCCAGACAGGCACGGTCGCCTACGAGCAGTACTTC; CDR3aa: CASSFGQTGTVAYEQYF
v_gene: TRBV2; abundance: .; j_gene: TRBJ1-3; d_gene: TRBD1; CDR3nt: TGTGCCAGCAGTGCCGAGGGGGCGGTTTACACCATATATTTT; CDR3aa: CASSAEGAVYTIYF
v_gene: TRBV6-1; abundance: .; j_gene: TRBJ2-5; d_gene: .; CDR3nt: TGTGCCAGCAGTGAAGACCTACAAGAGACCCAGTACTTC; CDR3aa: CASSEDLQETQYF
v_gene: TRBV4-2; abundance: few; j_gene: TRBJ2-7; d_gene: .; CDR3nt: TGTGCCAGCAGCCAAGATCAATTTAATTTGGGAGGAAACTACGAGCAGTACTTC; CDR3aa: CASSQDQFNLGGNYEQYF
v_gene: TRBV5-6; abundance: .; j_gene: TRBJ2-1; d_gene: .; CDR3nt: TGTGCCAGCAGCTTGGTAGGGGGACAATTCTACAATGAGCAGTTCTTC; CDR3aa: CASSLVGGQFYNEQFF
v_gene: TRBV19; abundance: .; j_gene: TRBJ2-7; d_gene: .; CDR3nt: TGTGCCAGTAGTATAGATCTATGGTCGGGCAGGGAGGACGAGCAGTACTTC; CDR3aa: CASSIDLWSGREDEQYF
v_gene: TRBV19; abundance: .; j_gene: TRBJ2-7; d_gene: .; CDR3nt: TGTGCCAGTAGTATATATGGGACTGATTCCTACGAGCAGTACTTC; CDR3aa: CASSIYGTDSYEQYF
v_gene: TRBV7-9; abundance: .; j_gene: TRBJ2-1; d_gene: .; CDR3nt: TGTGCCAGCAGCTTTCGAGCGGAAATAAACAATGAGCAGTTCTTC; CDR3aa: CASSFRAEINNEQFF
v_gene: TRBV4-3; abundance: .; j_gene: TRBJ1-1; d_gene: .; CDR3nt: TGCGCCAGCAGCCAAGGACCACGGGGGAACACTGAAGCTTTCTTT; CDR3aa: CASSQGPRGNTEAFF
v_gene: TRBV19; abundance: .; j_gene: TRBJ1-5; d_gene: .; CDR3nt: TGTGCCAGTAGTATACGGGCGGGGGATGTGCGCAATCAGCCCCAGCATTTT; CDR3aa: CASSIRAGDVRNQPQHF
v_gene: TRBV27; abundance: .; j_gene: TRBJ1-2; d_gene: .; CDR3nt: TGTGCCAGCAGTCGGGGACAATCCGACTTCTCTAACTATGGCTACACCTTC; CDR3aa: CASSRGQSDFSNYGYTF
v_gene: TRBV6-2/TRBV6-3; abundance: .; j_gene: TRBJ2-1; d_gene: TRBD2; CDR3nt: TGTGCCAGCAGTTACGGCGGTAGCGGGAATGAGCAGTTCTTC; CDR3aa: CASSYGGSGNEQFF
v_gene: TRBV4-2; abundance: .; j_gene: TRBJ2-1; d_gene: .; CDR3nt: TGTGCCAGCAGCCAAGAAGGTAGCGAAAGCTCCTACAATGAGCAGTTCTTC; CDR3aa: CASSQEGSESSYNEQFF
v_gene: TRBV7-9; abundance: .; j_gene: TRBJ2-7; d_gene: .; CDR3nt: TGTGCCAGCAGCTTACAGGGAATCAACGAGCAGTACTTC; CDR3aa: CASSLQGINEQYF
v_gene: TRBV7-3; abundance: .; j_gene: TRBJ2-7; d_gene: TRBD2; CDR3nt: TGTGCCAGCAGCTTAACGTTTCGGCGGGGGGGCCACGAGCAGTACTTC; CDR3aa: CASSLTFRRGGHEQYF
v_gene: TRBV7-9; abundance: .; j_gene: TRBJ2-7; d_gene: TRBD1; CDR3nt: TGTGCCAGCAGCTTAGACCGTGGGACAGGGGGAACGTGGGAGCAGTACTTC; CDR3aa: CASSLDRGTGGTWEQYF
v_gene: TRBV5-1; abundance: .; j_gene: TRBJ1-1; d_gene: TRBD1; CDR3nt: TGCGCCAGCAGCTTTACACAGGGGGCAAGGACTGAAGCTTTCTTT; CDR3aa: CASSFTQGARTEAFF
v_gene: TRBV28; abundance: .; j_gene: TRBJ2-7; d_gene: TRBD1; CDR3nt: TGTGCCAGCAGTTCCCCTAAGGGGGCGGGCTACGAGCAGTACTTC; CDR3aa: CASSSPKGAGYEQYF
v_gene: TRBV6-5; abundance: .; j_gene: TRBJ2-3; d_gene: .; CDR3nt: TGTGCCACAACCCTGGAGGTGACTGGAGATACGCAGTATTTT; CDR3aa: CATTLEVTGDTQYF
v_gene: TRBV4-3; abundance: .; j_gene: TRBJ2-2; d_gene: .; CDR3nt: TGCGCCAGCAGCCCCACTAACAGGGTCGGGCACACCGGGGAGCTGTTTTTT; CDR3aa: CASSPTNRVGHTGELFF
v_gene: TRBV5-6; abundance: .; j_gene: TRBJ2-2; d_gene: .; CDR3nt: TGTGCCAGCAGCTTGGAGACAGACAGGGGGGAGCTGTTTTTT; CDR3aa: CASSLETDRGELFF
v_gene: TRBV19; abundance: once; j_gene: TRBJ2-7; d_gene: .; CDR3nt: TGTGCCAGTAGTACACCGGGACAAATCTACGAGCAGTACTTC; CDR3aa: CASSTPGQIYEQYF
v_gene: TRBV6-5; abundance: .; j_gene: TRBJ1-4; d_gene: .; CDR3nt: TGTGCCAGCAGGATCAAGGCCGAGACGGGGAAACTGTTTTTT; CDR3aa: CASRIKAETGKLFF
v_gene: TRBV7-2; abundance: once; j_gene: TRBJ2-5; d_gene: TRBD1; CDR3nt: TGTGCCAGCAGCAAGATCCGGGACAGGGGATGGGCAGAGACCCAGTACTTC; CDR3aa: CASSKIRDRGWAETQYF
v_gene: TRBV7-3; abundance: .; j_gene: TRBJ1-1; d_gene: .; CDR3nt: TGTGCCAGCAGCTTACAGCGGAACACTGAAGCTTTCTTT; CDR3aa: CASSLQRNTEAFF
v_gene: TRBV28; abundance: .; j_gene: TRBJ2-3; d_gene: TRBD2; CDR3nt: TGTGCCAGCAGTTTAGAGCCTAGCGGGGGCACAGATACGCAGTATTTT; CDR3aa: CASSLEPSGGTDTQYF
v_gene: TRBV30; abundance: once; j_gene: TRBJ1-4; d_gene: .; CDR3nt: TGTGCCATTAGACCGGGCCCAGGGGAAGAAAAACTGTTTTTT; CDR3aa: CAIRPGPGEEKLFF
v_gene: TRBV9; abundance: .; j_gene: TRBJ2-6; d_gene: .; CDR3nt: TGTGCCAGCAAGGCGGGCCTCTCCGGGGCCAACGTCCTGACTTTC; CDR3aa: CASKAGLSGANVLTF
v_gene: TRBV28; abundance: once; j_gene: TRBJ2-7; d_gene: TRBD2; CDR3nt: TGTGCCAGCAGCCTCCTCTTACTAGCGGATTTCTCCTACGAGCAGTACTTC; CDR3aa: CASSLLLLADFSYEQYF
v_gene: TRBV25-1; abundance: .; j_gene: TRBJ2-5; d_gene: .; CDR3nt: TGTGCCAGCAGTGATGGGGCCGGACAAGAGACCCAGTACTTC; CDR3aa: CASSDGAGQETQYF
v_gene: TRBV5-4; abundance: few; j_gene: TRBJ2-7; d_gene: TRBD1; CDR3nt: TGTGCCAGCAGCAGACAGGGGGCAAGCCACGAGCAGTACTTC; CDR3aa: CASSRQGASHEQYF
v_gene: TRBV7-2; abundance: .; j_gene: TRBJ1-2; d_gene: .; CDR3nt: TGTGCCAGCAGCCCAACTGGGACATACTATGGCTACACCTTC; CDR3aa: CASSPTGTYYGYTF
v_gene: TRBV2; abundance: few; j_gene: TRBJ1-3; d_gene: .; CDR3nt: TGTGCCAGCGAATCAGGGTCTGGAAACACCATATATTTT; CDR3aa: CASESGSGNTIYF
v_gene: TRBV6-1; abundance: .; j_gene: TRBJ1-5; d_gene: .; CDR3nt: TGTGCCAGCGGCGACTCCCCCTTTTATCAGCCCCAGCATTTT; CDR3aa: CASGDSPFYQPQHF
v_gene: TRBV27; abundance: once; j_gene: TRBJ2-5; d_gene: .; CDR3nt: TGTGCCAGCAGTTTGGGACACCAGGGCGAGACCCAGTACTTC; CDR3aa: CASSLGHQGETQYF
v_gene: TRBV15; abundance: .; j_gene: TRBJ1-1; d_gene: .; CDR3nt: TGTGCCACCAGCAGTGGGGAGTATACCGAAGCTTTCTTT; CDR3aa: CATSSGEYTEAFF